A single TCR beta chain is shown here with its context. These data come from a study of sequential checkpoint blockade in melanoma. Background on the study: Maintenance nivolumab came after either treatment sequence.

Treatment here: randomized to nivolumab then ipilimumab (arm A) or the reverse (arm B). Patients had received no earlier DNA-damaging chemotherapy. Live CD3+CD8+ CD19− CD56− cells were sorted from PBMCs. Produced via immunoSEQ multiplex PCR; TCRdb's table is partial and in-frame only. The table has approximately 22,000 clones, around 70% seen once. After removal of 6 bases from V and 5 bases from J, the junction contained 11 bases not matched to a gene. CDR3 size: 15 residues. Germline V gene data show CDR1 as MNHEY and CDR2 as SMNVEV (reference sequence). Sequencing used CD8+ T cells sorted from blood (inferred from file names), obtained from a patient given nivolumab and ipilimumab in sequence. This sequence joins TRBV27 and TRBJ2-7, with TRBD1 matching 9 bases. The sequence came from a human donor with melanoma. The CDR3 protein is CASRAPGQGAHEQYF. CDR3 coding DNA: TGTGCCAGCAGGGCACCGGGACAGGGAGCCCACGAGCAGTACTTC.